A selection of T cell receptor beta chains follows, all from one sample in a study of T cell repertoires in cytomegalovirus infection. MiXCR was run by TCRdb on the reads, yielding one entry per CDR3 protein. This sample has about 500,000 distinct CDR3 sequences; 30% to 40% occur once, and the top ten carry about a sixth. No antigen is known for these receptors. Sequences were derived from cultured PBMCs, sampled from culture after CMV antigen stimulation. Source of these receptors: a human donor in good health (CMV status not recorded). Some clones in this sample may be carry-over from other donors' samples. Both conserved end residues are trimmed from each CDR3. Each record gives: clone size, J gene, D gene, V gene, CDR3 protein. A D gene is named only where the DNA matches it firmly. Rows may omit the clone size; those that give it use once, few, many or a size class.

clone size: NA; J gene: TRBJ1-1; D gene: NA; V gene: TRBV2; CDR3 protein: ASTYNTEAF
clone size: NA; J gene: TRBJ1-2; D gene: NA; V gene: TRBV5-1; CDR3 protein: ASSPTDGNYGYT
clone size: many; J gene: TRBJ1-1; D gene: NA; V gene: TRBV7-6; CDR3 protein: ASSATGRTEAF
clone size: NA; J gene: TRBJ2-2; D gene: NA; V gene: TRBV7-2; CDR3 protein: ASSLDTIRTGELF
clone size: NA; J gene: TRBJ1-1; D gene: NA; V gene: TRBV5-6; CDR3 protein: ASSLTVIYTEAF
clone size: few; J gene: TRBJ1-4; D gene: NA; V gene: TRBV7-8; CDR3 protein: ASSGRQATNEKLF
clone size: NA; J gene: TRBJ2-7; D gene: NA; V gene: TRBV29-1; CDR3 protein: SVELSYEQY
clone size: NA; J gene: TRBJ2-7; D gene: TRBD2; V gene: TRBV11-2; CDR3 protein: ASRASGRNEQY
clone size: many; J gene: TRBJ2-3; D gene: NA; V gene: TRBV18; CDR3 protein: ASSTFAAAVGDTQY
clone size: NA; J gene: TRBJ2-3; D gene: TRBD1; V gene: TRBV6-1; CDR3 protein: ASRRDSNTDTQY
clone size: once; J gene: TRBJ2-7; D gene: TRBD1; V gene: TRBV11-2; CDR3 protein: ASSRNGQGAYEQY
clone size: NA; J gene: TRBJ1-1; D gene: NA; V gene: TRBV20-1; CDR3 protein: SARYDTHTEAF
clone size: few; J gene: TRBJ2-3; D gene: NA; V gene: TRBV7-2; CDR3 protein: ASSFYGDTQY
clone size: few; J gene: TRBJ2-6; D gene: TRBD1; V gene: TRBV7-2; CDR3 protein: ASSSGTGNGANVLT
clone size: once; J gene: TRBJ1-1; D gene: NA; V gene: TRBV29-1; CDR3 protein: SVLSIGNTEAF
clone size: few; J gene: TRBJ2-1; D gene: NA; V gene: TRBV7-6; CDR3 protein: ASSPLRSLGDEQF
clone size: NA; J gene: TRBJ2-2; D gene: NA; V gene: TRBV10-3; CDR3 protein: AIARDQTPAGELF
clone size: NA; J gene: TRBJ2-2; D gene: NA; V gene: TRBV7-3; CDR3 protein: ASSLTASRGSGELF
clone size: NA; J gene: TRBJ1-5; D gene: NA; V gene: TRBV28; CDR3 protein: ASSETDSAILNQPQH
clone size: NA; J gene: TRBJ1-2; D gene: NA; V gene: TRBV18; CDR3 protein: ASSPRTTIGIDYGYT
clone size: few; J gene: TRBJ1-5; D gene: NA; V gene: TRBV19; CDR3 protein: ASSAGGLTNQPQH
clone size: NA; J gene: TRBJ2-1; D gene: TRBD2; V gene: TRBV7-7; CDR3 protein: PSSSITLSGRGYNEQF
clone size: NA; J gene: TRBJ2-2; D gene: NA; V gene: TRBV5-4; CDR3 protein: ASSLRGADTGELF
clone size: NA; J gene: TRBJ2-7; D gene: NA; V gene: TRBV12-3/TRBV12-4; CDR3 protein: ARVSKSAYYSYEQY
clone size: NA; J gene: TRBJ1-5; D gene: NA; V gene: TRBV6-1; CDR3 protein: ASTPRGYQPQH
clone size: few; J gene: TRBJ1-2; D gene: TRBD1; V gene: TRBV15; CDR3 protein: ATTKTGSINYGYT
clone size: few; J gene: TRBJ1-1; D gene: NA; V gene: TRBV7-2; CDR3 protein: ASSKTEAF
clone size: few; J gene: TRBJ2-2; D gene: TRBD2; V gene: TRBV12-3/TRBV12-4; CDR3 protein: ASTLSGSSGNTGELF
clone size: NA; J gene: TRBJ2-1; D gene: TRBD2; V gene: TRBV6-4; CDR3 protein: ASSPGTSGDEQF
clone size: few; J gene: TRBJ2-5; D gene: TRBD2; V gene: TRBV10-3; CDR3 protein: AISEFATSEGETQY
clone size: few; J gene: TRBJ2-1; D gene: NA; V gene: TRBV7-6; CDR3 protein: ASSLVEAYNEQF
clone size: NA; J gene: TRBJ1-6; D gene: NA; V gene: TRBV7-6; CDR3 protein: ASSQRGQDSSPLH
clone size: once; J gene: TRBJ2-1; D gene: TRBD2; V gene: TRBV5-1; CDR3 protein: ASSLAPAGALVYNEQF
clone size: few; J gene: TRBJ2-3; D gene: NA; V gene: TRBV7-2; CDR3 protein: ASSFDPFTDTQY
clone size: few; J gene: TRBJ2-2; D gene: NA; V gene: TRBV11-2; CDR3 protein: ASSFSVAGELF
clone size: few; J gene: TRBJ2-1; D gene: NA; V gene: TRBV11-3; CDR3 protein: ASSRPGHDYNEQF
clone size: few; J gene: TRBJ1-1; D gene: TRBD1; V gene: TRBV11-3; CDR3 protein: ASSSHRGRNTEAF
clone size: few; J gene: TRBJ2-4; D gene: NA; V gene: TRBV7-2; CDR3 protein: ASSSRRQLAKNIQY
clone size: NA; J gene: TRBJ2-5; D gene: NA; V gene: TRBV7-2; CDR3 protein: ASSLWVTGGEGKETQY
clone size: NA; J gene: TRBJ2-5; D gene: NA; V gene: TRBV19; CDR3 protein: ASTPGGETQY